A single sample gave rise to the 23 T cell receptor beta chains below, sequenced in a study of cytomegalovirus exposure and HLA in healthy donors. Sequenced by immunoSEQ multiplex PCR; TCRdb stores in-frame clones only, minus some. The data hold 150,000 to 200,000 clones, with about 82% observed a single time. Sequencing used PBMCs. The receptors stem from a woman aged 18-29 years in good health and CMV-seronegative.

V is TRBV5-1 and J is TRBJ2-3; 7 bases agree with TRBD1. The junction had 4 bases not matched to a gene; V was cut back by 4 bases and J by 2 bases. CDR1 is SGHRS, CDR2 YFSETQ, per germline. The CDR3 is 14 residues long. The chain's CDR3 is CASSPGQNTDTQYF. The CDR3 nucleotides are TGCGCCAGCAGCCCGGGACAGAACACAGATACGCAGTATTTT.

This clone was detected a few times. The chain couples TRBV7-6 to TRBJ1-6; 11 bases are a match to TRBD1. CDR3 length equals 16 residues. J lost 8 bases, V lost 2 bases, and 5 bases had no gene match. The germline CDR1 and CDR2 sequences are SGHVS and FNYEAQ. CDR3 amino acids: CASSLRLGQGDSPLHF. CDR3 coding DNA: TGTGCCAGCAGCTTACGACTGGGACAGGGGGATTCACCCCTCCACTTT.

The rearrangement uses TRBV15 and TRBJ1-2; D not resolved. The V and J ends lost 8 bases and 1 base respectively, with 11 bases between them. Germline CDR1 reads LNHNV; CDR2 reads YYDKDF (reference sequence). This CDR3 has 13 residues. The CDR3 sequence is CATSSENNYGYTF. The CDR3 DNA is TGTGCCACCTCGTCAGAAAATAACTATGGCTACACCTTC.

This chain joins TRBV27 and TRBJ1-5, with 11 bases aligning to TRBD1. The V segment lost 6 bases and the J segment 7 bases; nucleotides outside the gene matches: 11. Germline values: CDR1 MNHEY, CDR2 SMNVEV (reference sequence). The CDR3 contains 16 residues. CDR3 DNA: TGTGCCAGCAGCCAGATAGGGACAGGGGGGAACCAGCCCCAGCATTTT. This codes for CASSQIGTGGNQPQHF.

This chain joins TRBV4-1 and TRBJ2-2; no firm D call. The CDR3 has 12 amino acids. Trimming cost V 5 bases and J 4 bases, with 5 bases left between them. Germline lookup yields CDR1 MGHRA and CDR2 YSYEKL. The CDR3 bases are TGCGCCAGCAGCTTTCGCACCGGGGAGCTGTTTTTT. Protein sequence: CASSFRTGELFF.

The chain recombines TRBV7-3 with TRBJ2-1; 9 bases are shared with TRBD2. Trimming at V came to 4 bases and at J to 8 bases, leaving 9 bases not matched to a gene. This CDR3 contains 15 residues. Germline CDR1 reads SGHTA; CDR2 reads FQGTGA. CDR3 in amino acids: CASSSAGGPPHEQFF. The CDR3 region has the DNA TGTGCCAGCAGCTCGGCGGGGGGGCCGCCCCATGAGCAGTTCTTC.

The chain has TRBV2 and TRBJ1-6; 8 bases match TRBD1. V shed 3 bases and J 7 bases; nucleotides not matched to a gene: 5. Germline loops: CDR1 SNHLY, CDR2 FYNNEI. The CDR3 is 15 amino acids. CDR3: CASSDGQGWNSPLHF. In DNA form, the CDR3 reads TGTGCCAGCAGTGACGGACAGGGTTGGAATTCACCCCTCCACTTT.

The chain's CDR3 is CASSDRVEKLFF. The CDR3 nucleotides read TGTGCCAGCAGTGACAGGGTTGAAAAACTGTTTTTT. This chain connects TRBV6-5 to TRBJ1-4, with 7 positions matching TRBD1. V lost 5 bases to trimming and J lost 7 bases; unmatched junction nucleotides: 1. The CDR3 has 12 residues. CDR1 MNHEY and CDR2 SVGAGI come from the germline V gene.

The chain is built from TRBV2 and TRBJ2-7; 7 bases align to TRBD1. The CDR3 has 14 residues. From germline, CDR1 is SNHLY and CDR2 FYNNEI. The trim removed 11 bases at V and 1 base at J, leaving 11 bases unmatched. The CDR3 region has the DNA TGTGCCTTTTCCGACGAGGACAGGTCCTACGAGCAGTACTTC. The encoded protein is CAFSDEDRSYEQYF.

The chain combines TRBV30 with TRBJ1-2, with D tentatively TRBD1 (5 bases). Between the trimmed V and J ends, which lost 3 bases and 4 bases, there was a span of 15 bases. Germline V CDR1 and CDR2: GTSNPN, SVGIG (reference sequence). The CDR3 is 14 amino acids. CDR3 sequence: CAWSRGQFGYGYTF. DNA of the CDR3: TGTGCCTGGAGCCGAGGACAATTCGGCTATGGCTACACCTTC.

The chain recombines TRBV9 with TRBJ2-5, with TRBD2 identical over 16 bases. Germline V gene data show CDR1 as SGDLS and CDR2 as YYNGEE. This CDR3 is 18 amino acids long. Trimming took 3 bases from V and 5 from J; bases not matched to a gene: 10. Written as DNA, the CDR3 is TGTGCCAGCAGCGACGGGACTAGCGGGGGGGCCCTCACGGAGACCCAGTACTTC. This encodes CASSDGTSGGALTETQYF.

The chain is built from TRBV5-1 and TRBJ2-1; 10 bases map to TRBD2. The CDR3 contains 18 residues. The V segment lost 4 bases and the J segment 7 bases; nucleotides outside the gene matches: 17. Germline V gives CDR1 SGHRS, CDR2 YFSETQ. CDR3 in amino acids: CASSPELSGGSLRNEQFF. The CDR3 DNA sequence: TGCGCCAGCAGCCCGGAACTTAGCGGGGGGTCCCTCAGGAATGAGCAGTTCTTC.

J is TRBJ2-2 and V is TRBV5-1, with D possibly being TRBD2 (5 bases). The CDR3 sequence is 16 residues long. Germline CDR1 is SGHRS and CDR2 is YFSETQ. V was shortened by 0 bases and J by 0 bases, with 9 bases between the two germline ends. The CDR3 sequence is CASSLASRSNTGELFF. Written as DNA, the CDR3 is TGCGCCAGCAGCTTGGCTAGCAGATCGAACACCGGGGAGCTGTTTTTT.

CDR3 sequence: CASSESGTGSYEQYF. The CDR3 DNA sequence: TGTGCCAGCAGTGAATCCGGGACAGGCTCCTACGAGCAGTACTTC. The chain carries TRBV6-1 and TRBJ2-7, with 8 bases lining up with TRBD1. Trimming at V came to 2 bases and at J to 0 bases, leaving 3 bases not matched to a gene. CDR1 is MNHNS and CDR2 is SASEGT in the germline V gene. This CDR3 has 15 amino acids.

The chain carries TRBV5-6 and TRBJ1-2; D possibly corresponds to TRBD1 (6 bases). Trimming removed 5 bases from V and 3 bases from J, with 11 bases in between. The CDR3 covers 13 residues. The germline gives CDR1 SGHDT, CDR2 YYEEEE. CDR3 sequence (DNA): TGTGCCAGCAGAAGGACAGACGACTATGGCTACACCTTC. Protein product: CASRRTDDYGYTF.

V usage is TRBV19 and J usage is TRBJ2-1; D gene unclear. V gave up 4 bases and J gave up 2 bases, with 15 bases separating them. This CDR3 region has 16 residues. CDR1 and CDR2 from the germline V gene are LNHDA and SQIVND (reference sequence). The CDR3 DNA reads as TGTGCCAGTAGTAAAGTCGGGTCACCCCCCTACAATGAGCAGTTCTTC. This encodes CASSKVGSPPYNEQFF.

V is TRBV5-4 and J is TRBJ1-2, with TRBD1 as a possible D gene (6 bases). The germline V and J ends were trimmed by 4 bases and 6 bases, with 19 bases remaining between them. The CDR3 length is 15 residues. CDR1 is SGHNT, CDR2 YYREEE, per germline (reference sequence). The CDR3 sequence is CASSPATGRGDGYTF. The CDR3 nucleotides read TGTGCCAGCAGCCCTGCAACGGGCAGGGGTGATGGCTACACCTTC.

V and J are TRBV7-8 and TRBJ2-2; TRBD1 is a possible D gene (7 bases). Trimming shortened V by 3 bases and J by 5 bases, and 13 bases separated the two germline ends. Germline CDR1 is SGHVS and CDR2 is FQNEAQ. The CDR3 is 15 amino acids. This CDR3 is CASSFQGGKTGELFF. Here the CDR3 DNA reads TGTGCCAGCAGCTTTCAGGGGGGAAAGACCGGGGAGCTGTTTTTT.

The genes are TRBV2 and TRBJ1-2; 9 bases align to TRBD1. CDR3 length equals 16 residues. J gave up 0 bases and V 5 bases, and 7 bases lay outside the gene matches. CDR1 SNHLY and CDR2 FYNNEI come from the germline V gene. CDR3: CASSLDRGRSNYGYTF. In DNA form, the CDR3 reads TGTGCCAGCAGTTTGGACAGGGGCCGATCTAACTATGGCTACACCTTC. Looking up the rest from reference TRBV2 and TRBJ1-2 gives the full variable domain: EPEVTQTPSHQVTQMGQEVILRCVPISNHLYFYWYRQILGQKVEFLVSFYNNEISEKSEIFDDQFSVERPDGSNFTLKIRSTKLEDSAMYFCASSLDRGRSNYGYTFGSGTRLTVV.

The chain joins TRBV5-1 to TRBJ1-1, with TRBD1 identical over 10 bases. The CDR3 spans 20 residues. V lost 4 bases and J lost 2; bases outside the gene matches: 20. CDR1 and CDR2 (germline): SGHRS, YFSETQ. CDR3 bases: TGCGCCAGCAGCCTACGACAGGGGGCGACGAGGTTAGGAAACAACACTGAAGCTTTCTTT. The encoded protein is CASSLRQGATRLGNNTEAFF.

The rearrangement joins TRBV6-4 to TRBJ2-3; the match to TRBD2 covers 12 bases. The junction had 7 bases not matched to a gene; V was cut back by 6 bases and J by 6 bases. Germline V gene data show CDR1 as MRHNA and CDR2 as SNTAGT. The CDR3 totals 15 residues. In DNA, the CDR3 is TGTGCCAGCAGGCTACTAGCGGGGGGATCGGATACGCAGTATTTT. This gives the protein CASRLLAGGSDTQYF.

A note on this clone: The same CDR3 also results from other DNA sequences found in this sample. The chain employs TRBV19 and TRBJ1-6, with 7 bases that match TRBD1. CDR1 LNHDA and CDR2 SQIVND come from the germline V gene (reference sequence). The CDR3 contains 12 residues. V shed 8 bases, J shed 7 bases, and the junction held 2 bases outside the gene matches. The CDR3 loop reads CASSTGNSPLHF. In DNA form, the CDR3 reads TGTGCCAGTTCGACAGGGAATTCACCCCTCCACTTT.

CDR3 in amino acids: CASSRDRGRNEQYF. For the CDR3, the DNA is TGCGCCAGCAGCCGGGACAGGGGGCGAAACGAGCAGTACTTC. The chain has TRBV5-1 and TRBJ2-7; 12 bases align to TRBD1. CDR3 length equals 14 residues. Per germline, CDR1 SGHRS and CDR2 YFSETQ. V lost 4 bases to trimming and J lost 5 bases; unmatched junction nucleotides: 4.